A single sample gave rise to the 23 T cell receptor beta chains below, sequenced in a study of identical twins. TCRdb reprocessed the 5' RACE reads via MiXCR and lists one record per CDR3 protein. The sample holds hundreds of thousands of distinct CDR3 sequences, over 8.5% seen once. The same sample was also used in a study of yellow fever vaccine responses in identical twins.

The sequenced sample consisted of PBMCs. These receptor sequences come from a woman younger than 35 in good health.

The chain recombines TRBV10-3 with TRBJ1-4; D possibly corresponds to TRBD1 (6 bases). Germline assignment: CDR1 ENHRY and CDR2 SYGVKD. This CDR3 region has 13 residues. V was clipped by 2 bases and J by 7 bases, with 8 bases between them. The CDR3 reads CAISEEGVEKLFF. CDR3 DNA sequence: TGTGCCATCAGTGAGGAGGGGGTTGAAAAACTGTTTTTT.

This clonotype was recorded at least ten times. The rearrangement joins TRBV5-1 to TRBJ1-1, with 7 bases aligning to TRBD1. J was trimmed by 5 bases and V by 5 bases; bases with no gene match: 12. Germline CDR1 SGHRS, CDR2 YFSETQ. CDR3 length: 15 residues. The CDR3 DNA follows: TGCGCCAGCAGTTCTACAGGGGAAAAGCCGACTGAAGCTTTCTTT. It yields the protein CASSSTGEKPTEAFF.

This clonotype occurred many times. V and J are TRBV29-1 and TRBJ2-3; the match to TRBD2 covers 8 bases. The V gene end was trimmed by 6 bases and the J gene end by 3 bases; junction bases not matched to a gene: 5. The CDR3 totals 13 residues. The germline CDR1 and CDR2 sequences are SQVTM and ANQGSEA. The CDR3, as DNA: TGCAGCGTCCAGACTAGCGATACAGATACGCAGTATTTT. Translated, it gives CSVQTSDTDTQYF.

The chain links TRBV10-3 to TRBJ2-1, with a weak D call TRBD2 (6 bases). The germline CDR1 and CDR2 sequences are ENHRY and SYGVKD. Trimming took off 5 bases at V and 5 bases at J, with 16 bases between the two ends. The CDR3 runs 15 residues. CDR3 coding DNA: TGTGCCATCAGTTTGACCGCTATAGCGGACAATGAGCAGTTCTTC. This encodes CAISLTAIADNEQFF.

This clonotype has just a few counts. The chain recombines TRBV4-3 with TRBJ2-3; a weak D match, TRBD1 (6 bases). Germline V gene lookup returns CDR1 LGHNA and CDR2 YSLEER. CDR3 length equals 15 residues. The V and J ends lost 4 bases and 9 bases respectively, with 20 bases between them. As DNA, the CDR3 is TGCGCCAGCAGCCCCAAGGAGCAGGGGACCGTGACGCAGTATTTT. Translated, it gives CASSPKEQGTVTQYF.

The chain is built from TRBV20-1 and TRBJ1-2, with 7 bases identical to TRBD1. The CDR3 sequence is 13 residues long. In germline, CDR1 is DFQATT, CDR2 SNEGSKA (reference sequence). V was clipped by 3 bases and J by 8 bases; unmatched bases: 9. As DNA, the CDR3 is TGCAGTGCTAGCAATAAGGGGGCGCGCGGCTACACCTTC. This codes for CSASNKGARGYTF.

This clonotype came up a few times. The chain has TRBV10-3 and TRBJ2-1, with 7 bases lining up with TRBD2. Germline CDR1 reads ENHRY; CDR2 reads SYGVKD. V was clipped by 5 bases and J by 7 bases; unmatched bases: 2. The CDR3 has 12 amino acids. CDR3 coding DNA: TGTGCCATCAGTTCTAGCGGAAATGAGCAGTTCTTC. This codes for CAISSSGNEQFF.

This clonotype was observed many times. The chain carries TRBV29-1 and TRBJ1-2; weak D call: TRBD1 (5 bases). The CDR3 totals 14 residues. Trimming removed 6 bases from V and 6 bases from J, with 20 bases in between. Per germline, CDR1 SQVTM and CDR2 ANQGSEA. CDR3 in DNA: TGCAGCGTAGACATCTACGGGGCTACGGATGGCTACACCTTC. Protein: CSVDIYGATDGYTF.

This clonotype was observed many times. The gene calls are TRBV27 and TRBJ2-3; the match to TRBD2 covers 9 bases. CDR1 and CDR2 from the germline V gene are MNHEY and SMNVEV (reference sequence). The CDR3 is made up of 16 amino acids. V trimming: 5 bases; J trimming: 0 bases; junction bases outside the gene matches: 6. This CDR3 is CASSKLAGPSTDTQYF. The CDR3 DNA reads TGTGCCAGCAGTAAACTAGCGGGCCCTAGCACAGATACGCAGTATTTT.

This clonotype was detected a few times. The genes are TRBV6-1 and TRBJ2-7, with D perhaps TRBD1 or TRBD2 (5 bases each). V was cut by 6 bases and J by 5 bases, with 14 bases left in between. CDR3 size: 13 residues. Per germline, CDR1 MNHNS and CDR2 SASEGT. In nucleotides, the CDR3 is TGTGCCAGCAGGATGGGGGAGCCCCACGAGCAGTACTTC. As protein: CASRMGEPHEQYF.

The CDR3 DNA reads as TGTGCCAGCAGCTTACTACAGTTCACAGATACGCAGTATTTT. Residues: CASSLLQFTDTQYF. The rearrangement links TRBV7-3 to TRBJ2-3; D remains unclear. The V end lost 2 bases, the J end lost 2 bases, and 8 bases lay between the germline ends. The CDR3 is 14 residues long. Germline-derived CDR1 and CDR2 are SGHTA and FQGTGA.

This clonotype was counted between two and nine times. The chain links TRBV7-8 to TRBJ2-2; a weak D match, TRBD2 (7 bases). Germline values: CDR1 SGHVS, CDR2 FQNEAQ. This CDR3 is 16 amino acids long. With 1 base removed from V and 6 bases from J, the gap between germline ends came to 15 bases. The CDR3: CASSLVGGGPAGELFF. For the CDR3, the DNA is TGTGCCAGCAGCTTAGTTGGCGGGGGCCCCGCCGGGGAGCTGTTTTTT. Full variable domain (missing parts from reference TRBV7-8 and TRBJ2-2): GAGVSQSPRYKVAKRGQDVALRCDPISGHVSLFWYQQALGQGPEFLTYFQNEAQLDKSGLPSDRFFAERPEGSVSTLKIQRTQQEDSAVYLCASSLVGGGPAGELFFGEGSRLTVL.

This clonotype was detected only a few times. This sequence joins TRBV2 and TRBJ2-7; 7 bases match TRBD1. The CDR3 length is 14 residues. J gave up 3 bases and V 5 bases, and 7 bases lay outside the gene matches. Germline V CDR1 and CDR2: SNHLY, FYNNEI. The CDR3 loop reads CASSKQGLGYEQYF. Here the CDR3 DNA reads TGTGCCAGCAGTAAACAGGGGTTGGGCTACGAGCAGTACTTC.

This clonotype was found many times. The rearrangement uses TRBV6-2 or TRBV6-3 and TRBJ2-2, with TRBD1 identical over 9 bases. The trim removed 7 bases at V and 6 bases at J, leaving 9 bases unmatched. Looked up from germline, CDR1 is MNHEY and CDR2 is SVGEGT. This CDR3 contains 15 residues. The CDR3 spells CASTHGGQGSGELFF. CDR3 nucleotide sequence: TGTGCCAGCACCCACGGGGGACAGGGATCCGGGGAGCTGTTTTTT.

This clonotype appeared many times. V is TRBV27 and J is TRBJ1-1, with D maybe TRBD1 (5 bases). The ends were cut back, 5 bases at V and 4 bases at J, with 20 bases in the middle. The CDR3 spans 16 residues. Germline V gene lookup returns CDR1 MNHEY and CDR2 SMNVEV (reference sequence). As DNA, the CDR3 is TGTGCCAGCAGTCCCGGCGGGGCGGGGCTGGTCACTGAAGCTTTCTTT. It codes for CASSPGGAGLVTEAFF.

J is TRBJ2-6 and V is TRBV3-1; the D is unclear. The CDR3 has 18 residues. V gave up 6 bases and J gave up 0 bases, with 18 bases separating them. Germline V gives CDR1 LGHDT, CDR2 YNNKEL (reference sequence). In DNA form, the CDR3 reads TGTGCCAGCAGACTAAAGGGCATTCCCCTCTCTGGGGCCAACGTCCTGACTTTC. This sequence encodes CASRLKGIPLSGANVLTF.

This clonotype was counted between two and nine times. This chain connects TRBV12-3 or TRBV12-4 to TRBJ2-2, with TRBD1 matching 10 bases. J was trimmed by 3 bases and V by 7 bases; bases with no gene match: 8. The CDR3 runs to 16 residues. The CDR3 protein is CASTPGQGRDTGELFF. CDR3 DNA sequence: TGTGCCAGCACCCCGGGACAGGGGCGAGACACCGGGGAGCTGTTTTTT.

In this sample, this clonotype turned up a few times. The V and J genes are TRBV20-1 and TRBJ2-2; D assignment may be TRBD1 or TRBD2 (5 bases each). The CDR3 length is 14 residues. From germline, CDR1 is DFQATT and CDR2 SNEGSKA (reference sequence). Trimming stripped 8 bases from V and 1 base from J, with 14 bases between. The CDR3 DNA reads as TGCAGTACGCCCCGGGACGGGAACACCGGGGAGCTGTTTTTT. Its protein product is CSTPRDGNTGELFF.

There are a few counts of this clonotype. Here the CDR3 reads CASSPIQTGVYEQYF. The CDR3 DNA follows: TGTGCCAGCTCACCAATCCAGACAGGAGTCTACGAGCAGTACTTC. The chain uses TRBV18 and TRBJ2-7; D is perhaps TRBD1 (6 bases). CDR1 and CDR2 (germline): KGHSH, LQKENI. The V gene lost 2 bases and the J gene lost 3 bases, with 14 bases spanning the gap. This CDR3 spans 15 amino acids.

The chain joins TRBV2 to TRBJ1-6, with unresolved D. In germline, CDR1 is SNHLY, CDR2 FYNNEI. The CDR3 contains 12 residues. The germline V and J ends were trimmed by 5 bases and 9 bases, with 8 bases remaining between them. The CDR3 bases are TGTGCCAGCAGTCCGTGTTTTTCACCCCTCCACTTT. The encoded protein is CASSPCFSPLHF.

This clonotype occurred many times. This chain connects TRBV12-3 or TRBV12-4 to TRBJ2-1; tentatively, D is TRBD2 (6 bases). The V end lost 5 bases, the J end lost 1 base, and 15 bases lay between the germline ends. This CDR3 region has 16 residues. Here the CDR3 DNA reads TGTGCCAGCAGTCCATCGAGGAGGGCGTCCTACAATGAGCAGTTCTTC. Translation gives CASSPSRRASYNEQFF.

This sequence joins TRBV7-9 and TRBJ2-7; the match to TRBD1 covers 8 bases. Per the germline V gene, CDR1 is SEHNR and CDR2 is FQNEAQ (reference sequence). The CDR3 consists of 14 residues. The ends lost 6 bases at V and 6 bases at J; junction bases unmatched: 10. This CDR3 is CASSQDREAVEQYF. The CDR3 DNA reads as TGTGCCAGCAGTCAGGACAGGGAAGCCGTCGAGCAGTACTTC. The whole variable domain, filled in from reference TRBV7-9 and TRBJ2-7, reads DTGVSQNPRHKITKRGQNVTFRCDPISEHNRLYWYRQTLGQGPEFLTYFQNEAQLEKSRLLSDRFSAERPKGSFSTLEIQRTEQGDSAMYLCASSQDREAVEQYFGPGTRLTVT.

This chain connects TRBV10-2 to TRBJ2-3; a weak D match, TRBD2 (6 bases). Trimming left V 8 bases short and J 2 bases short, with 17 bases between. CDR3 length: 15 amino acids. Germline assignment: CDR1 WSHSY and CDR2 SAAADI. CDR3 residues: CASLRGLAPTDTQYF. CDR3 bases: TGCGCCAGCCTCCGAGGGCTAGCGCCCACAGATACGCAGTATTTT.